In this sample, the clone carrying this TCR beta chain turned up a few times. Its specificity is unknown. The V gene's germline CDR1 is MGHRA and CDR2 YSYEKL. The trim removed 3 bases at V and 8 bases at J, leaving 7 bases unmatched. The CDR3 loop spans 16 amino acids. As every portion of the isolated RNA was reverse transcribed, the sequencing read expressed TCRB transcripts. Profiling relied on immunoSEQ multiplex PCR, and the TCRdb table lists in-frame clones only, not all of them. The repertoire holds 350,000 or so clones, with around a fifth as singletons. The entry originates in a study of beta chain features in type 1 diabetes. Study-wide background: Cell yields, age and gender were similar between patients and healthy donors.

Study findings and constraints: Any HLA type influence on TCRB rearrangement was left unresolved here.

The sequence was collected from a woman aged 18-30 years in good health. The V gene is TRBV4-1, the J gene TRBJ2-1, with 13 nucleotides matching TRBD2. The specimen was naive CD4+ T cells from blood. The CDR3 sequence: CASSHGLAGETDEQFF. CDR3 DNA: TGCGCCAGCAGCCACGGACTAGCGGGGGAGACGGATGAGCAGTTCTTC.